Given below is one T cell receptor beta chain in context. Some clones are missing from TCRdb's copy, which holds only in-frame ones; the method was immunoSEQ multiplex PCR. Here the sample spans some 250,000 clones, around 81% being singletons. The sample is drawn from a study of blood T cell repertoires in COVID-19. As for the study in general: T cells, B-cell-depleted T cells, or PBMCs provided the cDNA or gDNA that served as material.

The origin of this receptor is an older woman with active or convalescent COVID-19. Material: peripheral blood.

This chain's CDR3 is CASSFGRDRSSYEQYF. The CDR3 bases are TGCGCCAGCAGCTTCGGAAGGGACAGGAGCTCCTACGAGCAGTACTTC. This chain links TRBV5-1 with TRBJ2-7; 8 nucleotides match TRBD1. CDR1 and CDR2 from the germline V gene are SGHRS and YFSETQ. Trimming cost V 2 bases and J 0 bases; bases outside gene matches: 7. The CDR3 covers 16 residues.